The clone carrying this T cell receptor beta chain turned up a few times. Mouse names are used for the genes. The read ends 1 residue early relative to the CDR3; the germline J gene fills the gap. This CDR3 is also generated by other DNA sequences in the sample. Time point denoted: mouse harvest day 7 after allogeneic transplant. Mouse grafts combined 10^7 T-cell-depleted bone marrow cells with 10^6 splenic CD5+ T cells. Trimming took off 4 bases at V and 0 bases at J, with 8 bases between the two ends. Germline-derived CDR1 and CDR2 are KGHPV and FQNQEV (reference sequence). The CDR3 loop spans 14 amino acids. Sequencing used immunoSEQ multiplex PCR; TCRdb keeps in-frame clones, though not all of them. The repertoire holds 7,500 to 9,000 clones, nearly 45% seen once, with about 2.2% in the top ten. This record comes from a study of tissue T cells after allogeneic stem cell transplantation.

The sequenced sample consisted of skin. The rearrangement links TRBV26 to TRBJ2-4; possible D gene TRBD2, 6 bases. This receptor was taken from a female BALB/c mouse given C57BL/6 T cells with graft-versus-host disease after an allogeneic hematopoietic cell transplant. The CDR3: CASSPWGSQNTLYF. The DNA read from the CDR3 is TGTGCCAGCAGTCCCTGGGGTAGTCAAAACACCTTGTAC.